This TCR beta chain was identified during a study of T cell responses to AZD1222 COVID-19 vaccine. TCRdb's copy holds only in-frame clones and misses some; the assay was immunoSEQ multiplex PCR. The sample includes approximately 190,000 clones, roughly 91% of them seen just once. The CDR3 spans 17 residues. The V gene's germline CDR1 is SGHVS and CDR2 FNYEAQ. V gave up 1 base and J gave up 2 bases; unmatched junction bases: 11. This clonotype originated in an adult in good health. The V call is TRBV7-6, the J call TRBJ2-7; 7 bases match TRBD1. The starting material was peripheral blood, obtained on day 0 of AZD1222 vaccination. CDR3 sequence (DNA): TGTGCCAGCAGCTTAGTTCCCTCCGAGGGGGCCCCCTACGAGCAGTACTTC. Amino acid sequence: CASSLVPSEGAPYEQYF.